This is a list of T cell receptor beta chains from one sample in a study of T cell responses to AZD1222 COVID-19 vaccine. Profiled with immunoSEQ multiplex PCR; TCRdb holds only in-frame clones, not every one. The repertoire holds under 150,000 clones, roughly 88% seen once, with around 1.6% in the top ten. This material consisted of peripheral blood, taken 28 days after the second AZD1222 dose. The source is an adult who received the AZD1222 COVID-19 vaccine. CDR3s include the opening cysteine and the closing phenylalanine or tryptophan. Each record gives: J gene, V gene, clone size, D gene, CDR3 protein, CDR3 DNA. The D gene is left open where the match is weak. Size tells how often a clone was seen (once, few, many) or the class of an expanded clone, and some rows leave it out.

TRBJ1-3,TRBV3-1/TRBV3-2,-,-,CASSFNSGNTIYF,TGTGCCAGCAGCTTCAACTCTGGAAACACCATATATTTT
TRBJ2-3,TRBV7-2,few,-,CASSLYFGGLDTQYF,TGTGCCAGCAGCTTATATTTTGGGGGCTTAGATACGCAGTATTTT
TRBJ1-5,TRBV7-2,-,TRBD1,CASSLGAGGQPQHF,TGTGCCAGCAGCCTCGGTGCAGGGGGACAGCCCCAGCATTTT
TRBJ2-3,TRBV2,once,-,CASSEAHGVGDTQYF,TGTGCCAGCAGTGAAGCGCATGGGGTAGGGGATACGCAGTATTTT
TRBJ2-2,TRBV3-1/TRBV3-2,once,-,CASSSYTGELFF,TGTGCCAGCAGCTCCTACACCGGGGAGCTGTTTTTT
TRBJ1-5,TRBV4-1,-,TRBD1,CASSHPQGDHQPQHF,TGCGCCAGCAGCCACCCACAGGGGGATCATCAGCCCCAGCATTTT
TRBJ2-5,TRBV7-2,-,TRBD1,CASSDRQGPGETQYF,TGTGCCAGCAGCGACCGACAGGGACCAGGAGAGACCCAGTACTTC
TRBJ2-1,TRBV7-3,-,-,CASSLQAYNEQFF,TGTGCCAGCAGCTTACAGGCATACAATGAGCAGTTCTTC
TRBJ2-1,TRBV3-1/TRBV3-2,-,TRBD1,CASSQVGQTGYNEQFF,TGTGCCAGCAGCCAGGTGGGACAGACTGGGTACAATGAGCAGTTCTTC
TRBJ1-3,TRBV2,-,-,CASSGEAGNTIYF,TGTGCCAGCTCAGGTGAAGCTGGAAACACCATATATTTT